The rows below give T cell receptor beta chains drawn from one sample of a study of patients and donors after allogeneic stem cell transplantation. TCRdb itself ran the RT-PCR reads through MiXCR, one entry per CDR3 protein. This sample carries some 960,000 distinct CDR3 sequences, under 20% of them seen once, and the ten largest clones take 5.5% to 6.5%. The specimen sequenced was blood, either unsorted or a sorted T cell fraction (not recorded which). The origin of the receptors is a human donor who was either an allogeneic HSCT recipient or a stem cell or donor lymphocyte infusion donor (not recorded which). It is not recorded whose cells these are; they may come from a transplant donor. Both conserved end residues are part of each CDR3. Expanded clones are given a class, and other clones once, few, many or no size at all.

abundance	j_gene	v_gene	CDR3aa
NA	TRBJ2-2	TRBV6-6	CASISANTGELFF
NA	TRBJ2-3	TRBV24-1	CATSGGIGPHSTDTQYF
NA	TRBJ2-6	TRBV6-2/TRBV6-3	CASSPQWAGSGANVLTF
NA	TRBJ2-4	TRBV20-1	CSARERGGKGLAKNIQYF
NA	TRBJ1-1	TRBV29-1	CSLDRGPNTEAFF
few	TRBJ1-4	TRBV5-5	CASSVTGGNEKLFF
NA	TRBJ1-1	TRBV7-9	CASRPGGAAFF
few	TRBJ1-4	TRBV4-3	CASSPRQKTNEKLFF
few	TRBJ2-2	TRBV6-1	CASTPLGTGELFF
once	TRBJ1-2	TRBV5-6	CASSWRGGGIGTF
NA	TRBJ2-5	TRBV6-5	CASSYSSGFSETQYF